Below, one T cell receptor beta chain is given with its context. Its antigen remains unknown. The entry originates in a study of neoadjuvant nivolumab and ipilimumab in lung cancer. Study observations and caveats: Only a single major-pathologic-response sample was available for clonality analysis.

Measured with immunoSEQ multiplex PCR; TCRdb has only the in-frame clones, and not every one. In the table there are 39,000 or so clones, 89% of which are singletons. Germline CDR1 and CDR2: SEHNR and FQNEAQ (reference sequence). The CDR3 has 13 residues. Between the trimmed V and J ends, which lost 3 bases and 3 bases, there was a span of 5 bases. Sequences were derived from peripheral blood, sampled before neoadjuvant nivolumab, alone or with ipilimumab. V is TRBV7-9 and J is TRBJ1-4; D gene ambiguous. The sequence came from an adult with non-small cell lung cancer. The CDR3 sequence is CASSFNANEKLFF. As DNA, the CDR3 is TGTGCCAGCAGCTTCAATGCTAATGAAAAACTGTTTTTT.